This TCR beta chain emerged from a study of blood T cell repertoires in COVID-19. Across the whole study: The United States, Italy and Spain supplied acute and convalescent COVID-19 samples.

All enrollees were roughly 18 to 89 years old and from approximately 24 US areas. Each exposed participant met a COVID-19 case in the 2 weeks preceding study entry. Authors' processing steps: It was from reference gene primer amplification that nucleated cell counts were estimated. Profiled with immunoSEQ multiplex PCR; TCRdb holds only in-frame clones, not every one. V and J calls plus clone size are reproduced from that table; the DNA served to infer D and trimming. The sample comprises roughly 260,000 clones, under 90% of which are singletons, and 3.6% rests with the top ten. The specimen sequenced was PBMCs or T cells enriched from blood (not recorded which). This receptor was identified in a woman aged 40-49 years who had been exposed to COVID-19.

DNA for the CDR3: TGTGCCAGTAGCGAAGACAGGGTCGGGGCTAACTATGGCTACACCTTC. This encodes CASSEDRVGANYGYTF. The V and J genes are TRBV19 and TRBJ1-2; 7 bases are shared with TRBD1. The CDR3 is 16 residues long. Germline assignment: CDR1 LNHDA and CDR2 SQIVND (reference sequence). With 6 bases clipped from V and 0 bases from J, the junction kept 10 bases outside the gene matches. Together with reference TRBV19 and TRBJ1-2, the CDR3 gives the full variable domain: DGGITQSPKYLFRKEGQNVTLSCEQNLNHDAMYWYRQDPGQGLRLIYYSQIVNDFQKGDIAEGYSVSREKKESFPLTVTSAQKNPTAFYLCASSEDRVGANYGYTFGSGTRLTVV.